This record covers a single T cell receptor beta chain. The sample holds a few counts of this clonotype. No antigen is known for it. No clone much larger than this one lies a single base away; base qualities are absent. This specimen comes from a study of response to subunit inactivated influenza vaccine (dated by TCRdb to between 2017 and 2018). At the level of the whole study: To follow how T cells responded to a trivalent subunit inactivated influenza vaccine, the researchers relied on deep quantitative profiling of the T cell receptor repertoire.

For CDR1 and CDR2, the germline V gene lists MGHRA and YSYEKL. From the cysteine up to the phenylalanine, the CDR3 has a length of 16 residues. This entry keeps only the CDR3 DNA: 48 bases, framed from base 1. Trimming accounts for 0 bases at V and 4 bases at J, while the number of junction bases matched to no gene is 4. Libraries were made using RT-PCR. Sequencing instrument: Illumina HiSeq 2500. TCRdb took the public reads, trimmed them with fastp at Q25, ran MiXCR for clone calling and kept in-frame beta chains. Duplicate CDR3 protein sequences are folded into a single record with the most common DNA and genes. The sample table shows around 790,000 distinct CDR3 sequences, and approximately 22% are seen once. More than 8.5% of the sample is in the top ten clones. The research as a whole found: The authors suggested that each seasonal influenza vaccination may recruit only a limited number of new T cells.

The sequencing here drew on PBMCs from blood, taken roughly 5 days after vaccination. The sequence was collected from a man aged 45-60 years who received an inactivated influenza vaccine. Donor details come from another sample of the same person, matched by shared clones. This sequence uses TRBV4-1 and TRBJ2-2, with 8 bases matching TRBD1. The CDR3 region reads CASSQEGTGITGELFF. The nucleotide sequence reads TGCGCCAGCAGCCAAGAGGGGACAGGAATCACCGGGGAGCTGTTTTTT.